What follows is one TCR beta chain and its context. The sample is drawn from a study of OX40 agonist ivuxolimab in advanced cancers. The protocol was immunoSEQ multiplex PCR, while the TCRdb copy is restricted to in-frame clones and leaves out a portion. The sample consists of tens of thousands of clones, 75% to 85% of them appearing once. Per the germline V gene, CDR1 is SGHTA and CDR2 is FQGNSA. CDR3 length equals 16 residues. After removal of 1 base from V and 4 bases from J, the junction contained 7 bases not matched to a gene. The genes are TRBV7-2 and TRBJ1-3; 7 bases map to TRBD1. This sample comprised CD4+ or CD8+ T cells sorted from blood, obtained in a trial of the OX40 agonist ivuxolimab. The receptor was derived from an adult with an advanced solid tumor such as melanoma, head and neck, liver or kidney cancer. DNA of the CDR3: TGTGCCAGCAGCTTAGTTGTTGGGACAGCGGGAAACACCATATATTTT. This codes for CASSLVVGTAGNTIYF.